These T cell receptor beta chains were read from a single sample in a study of CD8+ T cells in alopecia areata. Assay used: immunoSEQ multiplex PCR; TCRdb lists only in-frame clones, some missing. The sample consists of 140,000 to 150,000 clones, more than 55% of them appearing once. The sequencing sample was made of CD8+ T cells sorted from blood. These receptors were obtained from a human donor in good health. CDR3s leave out the opening cysteine and the closing phenylalanine or tryptophan. D genes are given only for firm matches. The size of a clone is reported for some rows only, either as once, few or many, or as a class for expanded clones.

V gene	clone size	J gene	D gene	CDR3 protein
TRBV15	-	TRBJ2-1	-	ATSRELDYEQF
TRBV5-4	-	TRBJ2-1	TRBD2	ASSFSGIAYNEQF
TRBV29-1	few	TRBJ2-7	-	SARRHPYEQY
TRBV6-5	-	TRBJ2-1	-	ASSSPGYNEQF
TRBV27	-	TRBJ2-1	TRBD2	ASSLLAGGYNEQF
TRBV7-9	-	TRBJ2-1	TRBD1	ASSRDRNNEQF
TRBV29-1	-	TRBJ2-7	TRBD1	SVEDGQGPHYEQY
TRBV19	-	TRBJ1-1	TRBD1	ASSAGQGTTEAF
TRBV15	-	TRBJ2-2	TRBD2	ATSRGGTNTGELF
TRBV28	-	TRBJ1-2	-	ASSFPGGYGYT
TRBV28	-	TRBJ2-1	-	ASSPYPRVSTNEQF
TRBV5-1	-	TRBJ1-3	-	ASSLESTHSGNTIY
TRBV30	-	TRBJ2-4	-	AWSRGAAKNIQY
TRBV5-1	few	TRBJ2-5	-	ASSLGHHQETQY
TRBV2	-	TRBJ1-1	-	ASSGEIMNTEAF
TRBV27	once	TRBJ2-3	-	ASSLGARDTQY
TRBV11-2	-	TRBJ2-7	-	ASSWKPSHEQY
TRBV2	-	TRBJ1-2	-	ASIMGVRGYT
TRBV7-2	-	TRBJ2-5	TRBD1	ASSLNRGETQY
TRBV30	-	TRBJ2-7	-	AWTGAYEQY
TRBV9	few	TRBJ1-5	TRBD1	ASSNPDRANQPQH
TRBV2	few	TRBJ2-5	-	ASSEGQETQY
TRBV2	few	TRBJ2-7	-	ASSGSYEQY
TRBV7-9	few	TRBJ1-2	-	ASADSYGYT
TRBV7-3	-	TRBJ2-7	TRBD1	ASSAGTGGEYEQY
TRBV29-1	-	TRBJ2-5	-	SVETQAGGETQY
TRBV5-1	once	TRBJ2-7	-	ASSLAPGALNEQY
TRBV20-1	-	TRBJ2-1	-	SVAGSEQF
TRBV5-1	-	TRBJ2-7	-	ASSHRGVAYEQY
TRBV29-1	-	TRBJ2-2	-	SVEGDQGTGELF
TRBV11-2	-	TRBJ2-7	-	ASSLGLIYEQY
TRBV5-6	-	TRBJ2-7	-	ASSAYRRTSYEQY
TRBV27	-	TRBJ1-5	-	ASSLVGGNQPQH
TRBV30	-	TRBJ1-1	-	ACDGNTEAF
TRBV5-6	few	TRBJ1-2	-	ASSPTQNNYGYT
TRBV28	once	TRBJ2-7	-	ASSLGTQGPATQY
TRBV6-4	few	TRBJ2-2	-	ASSDIGGPYTGELF
TRBV9	-	TRBJ2-5	-	ASSVDGQQETQY
TRBV6-5	-	TRBJ1-6	-	ASRLGGGLIHPLH
TRBV15	-	TRBJ2-3	-	ATSKEGESTDTQY
TRBV27	-	TRBJ2-7	TRBD2	ASSPLAGLPYEQY
TRBV5-6	-	TRBJ2-5	TRBD2	ASSLGASGWQETQY
TRBV9	once	TRBJ2-1	TRBD2	ASSVGTSGRDEQF
TRBV6-5	-	TRBJ1-1	TRBD1	ASSSDRGQFTEAF
TRBV6-5	-	TRBJ2-1	-	ASSYDFYNEQF
TRBV6-5	-	TRBJ2-4	TRBD2	ASSRGGADIQY
TRBV9	-	TRBJ2-7	TRBD1	ASSEDGQGAREQY
TRBV29-1	-	TRBJ2-7	-	SVAGTAETYEQY
TRBV11-2	few	TRBJ2-2	-	ASSDKTTGELF
TRBV5-1	-	TRBJ1-2	-	ASSPKGQIYGYT
TRBV2	once	TRBJ2-7	-	ASENRGLTGEQY
TRBV29-1	-	TRBJ1-1	-	SVRLPTEAF
TRBV6-1	-	TRBJ2-3	TRBD2	ASSVRREADTQY